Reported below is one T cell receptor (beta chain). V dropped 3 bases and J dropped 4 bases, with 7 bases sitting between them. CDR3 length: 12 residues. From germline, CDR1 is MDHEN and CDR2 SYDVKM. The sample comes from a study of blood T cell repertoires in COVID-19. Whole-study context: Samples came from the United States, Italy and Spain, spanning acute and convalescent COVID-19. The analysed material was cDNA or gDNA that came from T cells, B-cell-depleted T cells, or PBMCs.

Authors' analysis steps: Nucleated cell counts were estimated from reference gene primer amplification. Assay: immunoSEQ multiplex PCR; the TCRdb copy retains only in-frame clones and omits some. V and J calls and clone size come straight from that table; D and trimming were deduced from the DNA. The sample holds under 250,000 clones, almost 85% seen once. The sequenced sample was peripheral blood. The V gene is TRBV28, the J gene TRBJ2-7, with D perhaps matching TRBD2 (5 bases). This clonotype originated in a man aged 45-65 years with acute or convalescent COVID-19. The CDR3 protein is CASSLDLYEQYF. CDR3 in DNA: TGTGCCAGCAGTTTGGACTTGTACGAGCAGTACTTC.